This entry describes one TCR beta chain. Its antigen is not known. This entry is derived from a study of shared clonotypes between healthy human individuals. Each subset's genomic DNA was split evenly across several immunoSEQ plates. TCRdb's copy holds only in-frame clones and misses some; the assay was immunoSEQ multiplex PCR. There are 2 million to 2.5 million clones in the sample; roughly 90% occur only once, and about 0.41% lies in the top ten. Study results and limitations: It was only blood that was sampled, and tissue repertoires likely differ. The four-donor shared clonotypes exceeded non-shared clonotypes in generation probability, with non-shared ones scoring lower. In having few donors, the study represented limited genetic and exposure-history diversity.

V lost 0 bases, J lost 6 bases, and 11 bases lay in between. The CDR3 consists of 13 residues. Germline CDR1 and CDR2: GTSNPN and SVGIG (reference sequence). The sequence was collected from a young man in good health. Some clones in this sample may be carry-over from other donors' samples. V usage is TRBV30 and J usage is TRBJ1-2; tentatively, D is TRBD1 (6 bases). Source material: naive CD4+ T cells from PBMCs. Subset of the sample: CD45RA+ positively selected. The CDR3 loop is CAWSVDRGDGYTF. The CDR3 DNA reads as TGTGCCTGGAGTGTGGACAGAGGGGATGGCTACACCTTC.